A single sample gave rise to the 5 T cell receptor beta chains below, sequenced in a study of cytomegalovirus exposure and HLA in healthy donors. PCR primers comprised 60 Vbeta and 13 Jbeta primers. The table came from immunoSEQ multiplex PCR; TCRdb's copy has only in-frame clones and leaves some out. This sample contains tens of thousands of clones. Input material: PBMCs. The source of these receptors is a woman aged 25-40 years in good health and CMV-seronegative.

This chain joins TRBV2 and TRBJ2-3; 7 nucleotides line up with TRBD1. The CDR3 has 15 amino acids. Unmatched junction bases numbered 7, after V lost 6 bases and J lost 1 base. Germline CDR1 and CDR2: SNHLY and FYNNEI. This CDR3 reads CASRWGTGGTDTQYF. Here the CDR3 DNA reads TGTGCCAGCAGGTGGGGAACAGGGGGCACAGATACGCAGTATTTT.

The chain joins TRBV15 to TRBJ2-3, with 7 bases identical to TRBD2. The germline CDR1 and CDR2 sequences are LNHNV and YYDKDF (reference sequence). The CDR3 has 17 residues. Losses at the gene ends were 0 bases for V and 0 bases for J; bases not matched to a gene: 6. The CDR3 loop reads CATSRDASGGSTDTQYF. The DNA of the CDR3 is TGTGCCACCAGCAGAGATGCATCGGGAGGAAGCACAGATACGCAGTATTTT.

The genes are TRBV4-1 and TRBJ2-7; the D gene is possibly TRBD2 (5 bases). Germline lookup yields CDR1 MGHRA and CDR2 YSYEKL. The CDR3 covers 16 residues. V was cut by 0 bases and J by 2 bases, with 14 bases left in between. This chain's CDR3 is CASSQEGWESPYEQYF. The CDR3 DNA is TGCGCCAGCAGCCAAGAAGGGTGGGAGAGTCCCTACGAGCAGTACTTC.

This sequence joins TRBV18 and TRBJ1-1; the D gene is possibly TRBD1 (5 bases). Per the germline V gene, CDR1 is KGHSH and CDR2 is LQKENI. Trimming took off 3 bases at V and 1 base at J, with 6 bases between the two ends. CDR3 size: 13 residues. The CDR3 protein is CASSPQGNTEAFF. The DNA for the CDR3 is TGTGCCAGCTCACCCCAGGGGAACACTGAAGCTTTCTTT. Full variable domain (rest looked up from reference TRBV18 and TRBJ1-1): NAGVMQNPRHLVRRRGQEARLRCSPMKGHSHVYWYRQLPEEGLKFMVYLQKENIIDESGMPKERFSAEFPKEGPSILRIQQVVRGDSAAYFCASSPQGNTEAFFGQGTRLTVV.

The chain joins TRBV15 to TRBJ1-5, with 7 bases fitting TRBD1. The CDR3 consists of 14 residues. The V gene end was trimmed by 4 bases and the J gene end by 5 bases; junction bases not matched to a gene: 5. From germline, CDR1 is LNHNV and CDR2 YYDKDF (reference sequence). The CDR3 spells CATSKTGPHQPQHF. The CDR3 nucleotides read TGTGCCACCAGCAAGACAGGGCCGCATCAGCCCCAGCATTTT.